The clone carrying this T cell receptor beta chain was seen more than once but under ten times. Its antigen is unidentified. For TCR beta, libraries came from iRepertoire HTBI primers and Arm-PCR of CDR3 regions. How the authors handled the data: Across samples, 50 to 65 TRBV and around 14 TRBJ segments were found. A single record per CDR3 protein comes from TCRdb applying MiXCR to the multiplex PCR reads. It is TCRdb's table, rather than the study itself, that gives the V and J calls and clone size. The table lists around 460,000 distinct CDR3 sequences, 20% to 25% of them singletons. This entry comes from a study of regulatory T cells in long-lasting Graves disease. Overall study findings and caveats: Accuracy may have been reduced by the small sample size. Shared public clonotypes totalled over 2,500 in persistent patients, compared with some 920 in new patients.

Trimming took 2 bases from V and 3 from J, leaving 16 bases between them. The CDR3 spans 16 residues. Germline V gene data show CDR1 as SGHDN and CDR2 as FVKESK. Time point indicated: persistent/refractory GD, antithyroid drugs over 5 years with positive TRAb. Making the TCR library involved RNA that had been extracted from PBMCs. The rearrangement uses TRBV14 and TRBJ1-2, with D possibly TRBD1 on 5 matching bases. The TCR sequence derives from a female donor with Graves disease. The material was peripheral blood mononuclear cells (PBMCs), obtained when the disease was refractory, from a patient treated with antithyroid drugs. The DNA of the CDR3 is TGTGCCAGCAGCCAAAGATACGTCAAGGGGCACTATGGCTACACCTTC. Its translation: CASSQRYVKGHYGYTF.